This T cell receptor (beta chain) was recovered during a study of T cell repertoires in cytomegalovirus infection. Overall study context: CMV infection together with matching HLA type was indicated by public TCR beta signatures.

TCRdb re-called the reads with MiXCR, one entry per CDR3 protein. The sample includes more than 85,000 distinct CDR3 sequences, under 30% of them seen just once. The CDR3 is 15 residues long. The germline CDR1 and CDR2 sequences are SNHLY and FYNNEI. The trim removed 4 bases at V and 8 bases at J, leaving 9 bases unmatched. With regard to this clonotype: Its target is unknown.

Material: CD8+ T cells from cultured PBMCs, obtained from culture after CMV antigen stimulation. The receptor's source is a human donor in good health (CMV status not recorded). Some clones in this sample may be carry-over from other donors' samples. The chain couples TRBV2 to TRBJ2-4; 9 nucleotides align to TRBD1. The chain's CDR3 is CASSVEQGATDIQYF. CDR3 DNA sequence: TGTGCCAGCAGTGTTGAACAGGGGGCGACGGACATTCAGTACTTC.